This note documents a single TCR beta chain sequence. The target antigen is unknown. After 5'RACE with constant-segment primers, TCR alpha and TCR beta cDNA libraries carrying sample barcodes and UMIs were obtained. Via MiXCR, TCRdb re-called the 5' RACE reads, giving one row per CDR3 protein. The sample consists of fewer than 500,000 distinct CDR3 sequences, about 23% of them appearing once. This record comes from a study of T-cell memory formation after mild COVID-19. As for the study in general: Most TCR clusters belonged to a single donor. General observations from the study: Cross-reactive memory apparently joined, as some responding clones appeared in pre-infection memory. CM and EM subsets held most contracting CD4+ clones; EMRA held CD8+ ones.

The sample consisted of PBMCs or a T cell subset sorted from them (not recorded which). This TCR derives from an adult woman who had mild COVID-19 (a few samples of this study predate the infection). Cell type and time point are not known.

The CDR3 DNA reads as TGCGCCAGCAAACTGACAGGGAGGGCGAACACTGAAGCTTTCTTT. Translating it yields CASKLTGRANTEAFF. This chain connects TRBV5-1 to TRBJ1-1; 7 positions match TRBD1. The length of the CDR3 is 15 residues. CDR1 is SGHRS and CDR2 is YFSETQ in the germline V gene. Germline trimming cut 6 bases from V and 1 base from J; bases unmatched to any gene: 9.